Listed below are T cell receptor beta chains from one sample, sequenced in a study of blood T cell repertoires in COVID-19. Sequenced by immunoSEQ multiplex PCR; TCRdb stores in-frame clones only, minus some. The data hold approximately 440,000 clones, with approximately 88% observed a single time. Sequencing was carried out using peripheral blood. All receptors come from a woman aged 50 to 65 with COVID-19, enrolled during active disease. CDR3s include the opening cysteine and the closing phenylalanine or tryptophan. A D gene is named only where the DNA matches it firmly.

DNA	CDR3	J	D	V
TGTGCCACCGGGGGGGTTTACTCTGGAAACACCATATATTTT	CATGGVYSGNTIYF	TRBJ1-3	.	TRBV7-9
TGCGCCAGCAGCCAAGCACTAGCGGGGGGGCCGAATACGCAGTATTTT	CASSQALAGGPNTQYF	TRBJ2-3	TRBD2	TRBV4-1
TGCGCCAGCAGCCTGCGACAGTTGGGACATAATGAAAAACTGTTTTTT	CASSLRQLGHNEKLFF	TRBJ1-4	.	TRBV5-1
TGTGCCAGCAGCAAAGACAGGGACGAGCAGTACTTC	CASSKDRDEQYF	TRBJ2-7	.	TRBV21-1
TGCGCCAGCAGCTCGCCCCCTACAGGGTCCACTGAAGCTTTCTTT	CASSSPPTGSTEAFF	TRBJ1-1	.	TRBV5-1
TGTGCCAGCTCTCGGGGGCGGGGGCAAGAGACCCAGTACTTC	CASSRGRGQETQYF	TRBJ2-5	.	TRBV6-5
TGCGCCAGCAGCTTGGCCGGGCGGGCGGACATTCAGTACTTC	CASSLAGRADIQYF	TRBJ2-4	.	TRBV5-1
TGTGCCAGCAGCTTACAGGCCGAGACCCAGTACTTC	CASSLQAETQYF	TRBJ2-5	.	TRBV11-2
TGTGCCAGCAGCTACGGGGGGAAGGACGAGCAGTACTTC	CASSYGGKDEQYF	TRBJ2-7	TRBD2	TRBV6-5
TGCAGCGTTCGGACAGGACAGCACTATGGCTACACCTTC	CSVRTGQHYGYTF	TRBJ1-2	TRBD1	TRBV29-1
TGCGCCAGCAGCTTGTCGTTGGCGGATCCCTACGAGCAGTACTTC	CASSLSLADPYEQYF	TRBJ2-7	.	TRBV5-1
TGTGCCAGCAGCCAGACACCAACTAATGAAAAACTGTTTTTT	CASSQTPTNEKLFF	TRBJ1-4	.	TRBV9
TGTGCCAGCAGTACCGGGACAGGGGGCGCAGATACGCAGTATTTT	CASSTGTGGADTQYF	TRBJ2-3	TRBD1	TRBV6-5
TGTGCCAGCAGCTTAGGTGGGCAGGGCCATCAGCCCCAGCATTTT	CASSLGGQGHQPQHF	TRBJ1-5	.	TRBV7-2